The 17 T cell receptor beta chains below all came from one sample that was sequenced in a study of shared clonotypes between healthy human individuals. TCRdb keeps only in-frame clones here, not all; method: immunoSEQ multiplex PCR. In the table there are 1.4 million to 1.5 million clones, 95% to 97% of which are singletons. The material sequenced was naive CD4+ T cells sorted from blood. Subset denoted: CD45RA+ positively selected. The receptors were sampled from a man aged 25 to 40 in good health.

The CDR3 region is CASSDLAGGMNEQYF. The CDR3, as DNA: TGTGCCAGCAGTGATTTAGCGGGAGGGATGAACGAGCAGTACTTC. This chain joins TRBV6-1 and TRBJ2-7, with 11 bases lining up with TRBD2. Germline CDR1 and CDR2: MNHNS and SASEGT. CDR3 length: 15 residues. The V segment lost 3 bases and the J segment 5 bases; nucleotides outside the gene matches: 6.

The CDR3 nucleotides are TGTGCCAGCAGGCAGGACCCCACGAACACCGGGGAGCTGTTTTTT. It yields the protein CASRQDPTNTGELFF. The genes are TRBV7-9 and TRBJ2-2; no definite D call. This CDR3 is 15 amino acids long. V was clipped by 6 bases and J by 0 bases, with 11 bases between them. Germline lookup yields CDR1 SEHNR and CDR2 FQNEAQ (reference sequence).

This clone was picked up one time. In DNA, the CDR3 is TGTGCCAGCAGCTTGGTTCCCGTGGCAGGGACGTATCAGCCCCAGCATTTT. Translated, it gives CASSLVPVAGTYQPQHF. The gene calls are TRBV5-5 and TRBJ1-5; possibly TRBD1 for D (5 bases). The CDR3 extends over 17 amino acids. Deletions cut 0 bases from V and 5 bases from J, with 18 bases between. CDR1 is SGHKS, CDR2 YYEKEE, per germline (reference sequence).

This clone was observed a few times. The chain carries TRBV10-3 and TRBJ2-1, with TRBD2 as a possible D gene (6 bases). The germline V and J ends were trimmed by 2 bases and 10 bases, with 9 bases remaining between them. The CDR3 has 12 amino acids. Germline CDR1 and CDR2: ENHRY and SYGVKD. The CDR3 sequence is CAISERAGEQFF. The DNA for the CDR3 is TGTGCCATCAGTGAGCGGGCGGGAGAGCAGTTCTTC.

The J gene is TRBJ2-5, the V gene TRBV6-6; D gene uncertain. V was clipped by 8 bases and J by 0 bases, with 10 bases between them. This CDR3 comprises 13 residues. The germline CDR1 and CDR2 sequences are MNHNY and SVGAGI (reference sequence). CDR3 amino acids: CASAKLYQETQYF. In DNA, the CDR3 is TGTGCCAGCGCGAAACTGTACCAAGAGACCCAGTACTTC.

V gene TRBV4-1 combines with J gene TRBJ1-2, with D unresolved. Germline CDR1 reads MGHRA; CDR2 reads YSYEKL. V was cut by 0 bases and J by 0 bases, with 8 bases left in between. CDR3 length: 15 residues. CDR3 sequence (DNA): TGCGCCAGCAGCCAAGAGCCGACAACTAACTATGGCTACACCTTC. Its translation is CASSQEPTTNYGYTF.

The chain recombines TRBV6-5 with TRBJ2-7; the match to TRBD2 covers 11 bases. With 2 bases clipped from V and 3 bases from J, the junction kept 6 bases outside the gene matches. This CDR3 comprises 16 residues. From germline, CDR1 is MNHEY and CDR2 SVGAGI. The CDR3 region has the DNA TGTGCCAGCAGTTACACCGGGACTAGCGGACACTACGAGCAGTACTTC. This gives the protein CASSYTGTSGHYEQYF.

This CDR3 is CASSLGPRRGIYNEQFF. CDR3 nucleotide sequence: TGCGCCAGCAGCTTGGGACCGCGAAGGGGGATCTACAATGAGCAGTTCTTC. V gene TRBV5-1 combines with J gene TRBJ2-1; perhaps TRBD1 as D (6 bases). The CDR3 runs 17 residues. Trimming left V 0 bases short and J 3 bases short, with 16 bases between. CDR1 and CDR2 (germline): SGHRS, YFSETQ. The variable domain in full, completed from reference TRBV5-1 and TRBJ2-1, reads KAGVTQTPRYLIKTRGQQVTLSCSPISGHRSVSWYQQTPGQGLQFLFEYFSETQRNKGNFPGRFSGRQFSNSRSEMNVSTLELGDSALYLCASSLGPRRGIYNEQFFGPGTRLTVL.

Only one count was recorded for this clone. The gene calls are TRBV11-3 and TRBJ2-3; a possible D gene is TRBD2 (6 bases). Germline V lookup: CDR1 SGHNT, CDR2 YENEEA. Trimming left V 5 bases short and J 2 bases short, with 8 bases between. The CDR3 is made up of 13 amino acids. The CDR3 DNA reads TGTGCCAGCAGCGGGGGGTACACAGATACGCAGTATTTT. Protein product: CASSGGYTDTQYF.

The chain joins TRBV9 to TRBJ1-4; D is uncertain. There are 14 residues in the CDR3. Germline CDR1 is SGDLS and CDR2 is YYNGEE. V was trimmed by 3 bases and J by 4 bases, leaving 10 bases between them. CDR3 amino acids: CASSEQRSNEKLFF. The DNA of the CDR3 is TGTGCCAGCAGCGAGCAGCGGAGTAATGAAAAACTGTTTTTT.

The CDR3 sequence: CASSTFSYEQYF. CDR3 DNA: TGTGCCAGCAGCACTTTCTCCTACGAGCAGTACTTC. The chain carries TRBV28 and TRBJ2-7, with D unresolved. This CDR3 is 12 amino acids long. The V end lost 6 bases, the J end lost 0 bases, and 6 bases lay between the germline ends. The germline CDR1 and CDR2 sequences are MDHEN and SYDVKM.

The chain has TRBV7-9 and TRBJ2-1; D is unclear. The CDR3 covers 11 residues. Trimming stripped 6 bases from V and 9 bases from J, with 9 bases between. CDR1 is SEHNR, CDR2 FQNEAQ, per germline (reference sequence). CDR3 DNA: TGTGCCAGCAGTCTAGGACCTGAGCAGTTCTTC. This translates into CASSLGPEQFF. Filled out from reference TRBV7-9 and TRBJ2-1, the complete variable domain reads DTGVSQNPRHKITKRGQNVTFRCDPISEHNRLYWYRQTLGQGPEFLTYFQNEAQLEKSRLLSDRFSAERPKGSFSTLEIQRTEQGDSAMYLCASSLGPEQFFGPGTRLTVL.

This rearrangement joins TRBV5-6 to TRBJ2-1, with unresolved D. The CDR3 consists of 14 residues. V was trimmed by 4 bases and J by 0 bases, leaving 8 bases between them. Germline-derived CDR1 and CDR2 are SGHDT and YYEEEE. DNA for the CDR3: TGTGCCAGCAGCCCAAGGAGCTCCTACAATGAGCAGTTCTTC. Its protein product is CASSPRSSYNEQFF.

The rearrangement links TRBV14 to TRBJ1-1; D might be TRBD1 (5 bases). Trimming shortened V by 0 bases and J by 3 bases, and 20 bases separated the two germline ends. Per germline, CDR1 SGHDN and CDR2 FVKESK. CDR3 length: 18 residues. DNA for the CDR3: TGTGCCAGCAGCCAAGACAGGGAATATTTACTGGTTGACACTGAAGCTTTCTTT. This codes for CASSQDREYLLVDTEAFF. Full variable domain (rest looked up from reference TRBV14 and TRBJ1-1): EAGVTQFPSHSVIEKGQTVTLRCDPISGHDNLYWYRRVMGKEIKFLLHFVKESKQDESGMPNNRFLAERTGGTYSTLKVQPAELEDSGVYFCASSQDREYLLVDTEAFFGQGTRLTVV.

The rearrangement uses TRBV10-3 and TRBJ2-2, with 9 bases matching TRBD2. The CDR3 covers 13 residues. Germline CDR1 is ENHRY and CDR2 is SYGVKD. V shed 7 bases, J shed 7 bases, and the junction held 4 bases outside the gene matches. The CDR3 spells CAITPSGDGELFF. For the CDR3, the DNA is TGTGCCATCACGCCTAGCGGGGACGGGGAGCTGTTTTTT.

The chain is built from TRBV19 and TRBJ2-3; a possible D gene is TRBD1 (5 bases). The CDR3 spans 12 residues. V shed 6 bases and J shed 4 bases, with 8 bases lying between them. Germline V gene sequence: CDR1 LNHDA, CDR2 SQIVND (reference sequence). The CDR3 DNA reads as TGTGCCAGTAGCAGGGCGGCAGATACGCAGTATTTT. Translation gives CASSRAADTQYF.

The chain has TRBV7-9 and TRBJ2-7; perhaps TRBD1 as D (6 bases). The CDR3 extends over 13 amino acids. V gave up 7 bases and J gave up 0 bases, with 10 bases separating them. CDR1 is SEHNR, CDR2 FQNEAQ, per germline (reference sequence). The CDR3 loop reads CASTNRASYEQYF. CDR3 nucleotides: TGTGCCAGCACCAACAGGGCCTCCTACGAGCAGTACTTC.